This T cell receptor beta chain stems from a study of identical twins. This CDR3 region has 11 residues. Germline CDR1 is KGHDR and CDR2 is SFDVKD. Trimming pared 9 bases from V and 6 bases from J, leaving 8 bases between. One entry per CDR3 protein, called by TCRdb with MiXCR from the 5' RACE reads. The sample has hundreds of thousands of distinct CDR3 sequences, 18% seen once. Comments on this clonotype: Its antigen is still unknown.

Whole-study findings and limits: Among beta out-of-frame sequences, excess sharing between twins appeared weaker. Zero-insertion analyses were open to partial confounding by invariant MAIT and iNKT cells.

The data were also submitted as part of a second study, on T cells expressing NK-cell markers. Turning to that study: Sorted CD3+CD56+NKG2C+, CD3+CD56+NKG2C- and CD3+CD56-NKG2C+ T cells provided the TCR beta repertoires.

Source material: PBMCs. V is TRBV24-1 and J is TRBJ2-1; D is ambiguous. The sequence was collected from a woman aged 18-29 years in good health. The CDR3 region is CATGAANEQFF. CDR3 nucleotide sequence: TGTGCCACCGGCGCGGCCAATGAGCAGTTCTTC.